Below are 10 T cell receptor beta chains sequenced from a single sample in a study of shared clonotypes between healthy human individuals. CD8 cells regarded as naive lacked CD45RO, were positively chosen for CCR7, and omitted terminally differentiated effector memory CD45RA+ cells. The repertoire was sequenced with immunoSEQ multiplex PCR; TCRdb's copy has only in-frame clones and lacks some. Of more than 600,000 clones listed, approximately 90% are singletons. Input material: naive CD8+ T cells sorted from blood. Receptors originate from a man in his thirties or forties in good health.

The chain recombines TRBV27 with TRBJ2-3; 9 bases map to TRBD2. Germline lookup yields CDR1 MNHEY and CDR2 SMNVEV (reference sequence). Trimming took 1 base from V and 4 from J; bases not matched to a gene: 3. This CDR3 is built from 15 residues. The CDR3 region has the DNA TGTGCCAGCAGTTTATTAGCGGGAGTTCCAGATACGCAGTATTTT. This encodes CASSLLAGVPDTQYF.

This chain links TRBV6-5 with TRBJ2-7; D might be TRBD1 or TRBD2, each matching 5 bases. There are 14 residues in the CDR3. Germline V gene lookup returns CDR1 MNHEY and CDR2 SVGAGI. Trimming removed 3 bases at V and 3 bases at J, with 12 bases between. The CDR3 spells CASSYGTHGYEQYF. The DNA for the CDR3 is TGTGCCAGCAGTTATGGGACGCACGGCTACGAGCAGTACTTC.

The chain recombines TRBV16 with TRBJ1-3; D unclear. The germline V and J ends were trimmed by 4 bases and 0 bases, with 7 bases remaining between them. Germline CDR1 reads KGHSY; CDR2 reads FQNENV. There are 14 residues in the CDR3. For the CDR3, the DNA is TGTGCCAGCAGCCTAGACACCTCTGGAAACACCATATATTTT. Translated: CASSLDTSGNTIYF.

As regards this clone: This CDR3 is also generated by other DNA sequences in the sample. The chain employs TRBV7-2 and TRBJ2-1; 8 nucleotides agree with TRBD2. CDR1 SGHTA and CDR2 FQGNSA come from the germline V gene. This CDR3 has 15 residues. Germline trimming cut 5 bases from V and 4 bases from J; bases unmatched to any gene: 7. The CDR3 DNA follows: TGTGCCAGCAGCCCAAGCGGGAGTGTTTACAATGAGCAGTTCTTC. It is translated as CASSPSGSVYNEQFF.

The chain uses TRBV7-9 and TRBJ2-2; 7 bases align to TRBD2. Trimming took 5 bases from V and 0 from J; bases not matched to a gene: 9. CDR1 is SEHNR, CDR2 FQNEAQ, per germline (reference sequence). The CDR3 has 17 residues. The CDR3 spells CASSRTDLAANTGELFF. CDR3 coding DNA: TGTGCCAGCAGCCGGACCGACCTAGCGGCGAACACCGGGGAGCTGTTTTTT.

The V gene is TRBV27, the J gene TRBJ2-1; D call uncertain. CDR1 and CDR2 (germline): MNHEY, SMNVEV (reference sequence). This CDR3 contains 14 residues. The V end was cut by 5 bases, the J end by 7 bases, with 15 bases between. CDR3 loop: CASSIHRQFNEQFF. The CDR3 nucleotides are TGTGCCAGCAGTATCCATCGGCAGTTTAATGAGCAGTTCTTC.

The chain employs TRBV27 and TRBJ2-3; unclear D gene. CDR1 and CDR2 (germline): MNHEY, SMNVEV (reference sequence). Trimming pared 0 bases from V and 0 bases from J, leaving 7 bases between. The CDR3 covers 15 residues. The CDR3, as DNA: TGTGCCAGCAGTTTATCGACTTCTAGCACAGATACGCAGTATTTT. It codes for CASSLSTSSTDTQYF.

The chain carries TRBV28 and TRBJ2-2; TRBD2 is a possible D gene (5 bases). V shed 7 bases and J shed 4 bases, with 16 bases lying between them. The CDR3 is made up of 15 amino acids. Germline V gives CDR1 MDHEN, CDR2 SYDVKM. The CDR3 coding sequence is TGTGCCAGCAAGGAGGTTCGTTGGGCCACCGGGGAGCTGTTTTTT. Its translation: CASKEVRWATGELFF. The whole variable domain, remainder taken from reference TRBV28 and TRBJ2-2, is DVKVTQSSRYLVKRTGEKVFLECVQDMDHENMFWYRQDPGLGLRLIYFSYDVKMKEKGDIPEGYSVSREKKERFSLILESASTNQTSMYLCASKEVRWATGELFFGEGSRLTVL.

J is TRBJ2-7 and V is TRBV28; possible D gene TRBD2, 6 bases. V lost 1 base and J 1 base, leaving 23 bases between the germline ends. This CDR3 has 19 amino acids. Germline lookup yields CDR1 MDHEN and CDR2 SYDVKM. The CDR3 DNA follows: TGTGCCAGCAGTTTATCCCAGTCGGGGGAATTTAACCCTTCCTACGAGCAGTACTTC. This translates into CASSLSQSGEFNPSYEQYF.

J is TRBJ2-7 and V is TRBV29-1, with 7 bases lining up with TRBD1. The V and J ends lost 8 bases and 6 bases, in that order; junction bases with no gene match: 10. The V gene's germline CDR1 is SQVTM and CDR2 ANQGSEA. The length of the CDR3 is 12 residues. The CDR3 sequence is CSTMGQPGEQYF. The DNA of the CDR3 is TGCAGCACAATGGGACAGCCCGGCGAGCAGTACTTC.